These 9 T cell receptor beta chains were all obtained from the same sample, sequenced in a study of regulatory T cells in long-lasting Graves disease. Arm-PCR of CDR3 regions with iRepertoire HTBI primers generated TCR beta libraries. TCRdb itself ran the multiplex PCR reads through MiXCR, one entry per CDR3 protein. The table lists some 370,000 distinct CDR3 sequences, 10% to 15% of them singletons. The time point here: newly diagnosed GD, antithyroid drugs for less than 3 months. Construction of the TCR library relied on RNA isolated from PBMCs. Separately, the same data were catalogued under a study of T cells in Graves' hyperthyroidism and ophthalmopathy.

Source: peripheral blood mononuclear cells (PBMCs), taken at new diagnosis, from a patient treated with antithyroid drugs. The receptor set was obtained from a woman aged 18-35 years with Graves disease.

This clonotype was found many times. The CDR3 DNA sequence: TGTGCCAGCAGCTTTGGCCTCGTCACGGATACGCAGTATTTT. The encoded protein is CASSFGLVTDTQYF. The J gene is TRBJ2-3, the V gene TRBV11-2; D is unresolved. CDR1 and CDR2 (germline): SGHAT, FQNNGV. This CDR3 is built from 14 residues. V lost 3 bases to trimming and J lost 6 bases, with 13 bases between them.

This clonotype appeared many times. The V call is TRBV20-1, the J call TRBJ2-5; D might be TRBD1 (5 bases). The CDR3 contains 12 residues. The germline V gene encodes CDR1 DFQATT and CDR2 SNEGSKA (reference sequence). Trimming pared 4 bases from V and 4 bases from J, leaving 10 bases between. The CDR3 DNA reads TGCAGTGCTACAGGGTTTGGAGAGACCCAGTACTTC. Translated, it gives CSATGFGETQYF.

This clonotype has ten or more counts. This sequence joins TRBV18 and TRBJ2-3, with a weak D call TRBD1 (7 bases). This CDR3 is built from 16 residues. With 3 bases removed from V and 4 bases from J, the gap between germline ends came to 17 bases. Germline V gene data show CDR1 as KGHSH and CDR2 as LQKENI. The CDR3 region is CASSPFPAGGSDTQYF. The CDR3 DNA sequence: TGTGCCAGCTCACCGTTCCCGGCAGGGGGGTCAGATACGCAGTATTTT.

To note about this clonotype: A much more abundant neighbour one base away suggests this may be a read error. DNA of the CDR3: TGTGCCAGCAGCCCCATAGTCTCGGACACAGATACGCCGTATTTT. Encoded protein: CASSPIVSDTDTPYF. J is TRBJ2-3 and V is TRBV3-1, with a possible D match to TRBD1 (5 bases). The CDR3 spans 15 residues. Germline assignment: CDR1 LGHDT and CDR2 YNNKEL (reference sequence).

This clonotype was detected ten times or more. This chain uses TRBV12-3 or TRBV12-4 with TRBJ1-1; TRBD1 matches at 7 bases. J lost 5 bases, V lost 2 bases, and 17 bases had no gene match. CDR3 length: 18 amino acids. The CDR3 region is CASSLRGGQYKGGTEAFF. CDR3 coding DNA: TGTGCCAGCAGTTTAAGGGGGGGACAGTACAAGGGAGGGACTGAAGCTTTCTTT.

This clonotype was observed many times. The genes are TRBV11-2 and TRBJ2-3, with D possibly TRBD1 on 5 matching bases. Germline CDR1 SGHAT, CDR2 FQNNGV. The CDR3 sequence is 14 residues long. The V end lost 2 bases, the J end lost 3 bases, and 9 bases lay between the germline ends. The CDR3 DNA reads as TGTGCCAGCAGCTTATGGCAGGGAACAGATACGCAGTATTTT. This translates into CASSLWQGTDTQYF.

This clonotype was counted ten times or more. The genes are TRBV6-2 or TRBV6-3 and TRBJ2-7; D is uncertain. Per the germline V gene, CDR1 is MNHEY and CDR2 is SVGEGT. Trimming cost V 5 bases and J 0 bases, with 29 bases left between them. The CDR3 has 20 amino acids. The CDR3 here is CASSDLPTPLTRHVSYEQYV. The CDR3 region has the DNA TGTGCCAGCAGTGACTTACCTACCCCCCTGACACGCCATGTCTCCTACGAGCAGTACGTC.

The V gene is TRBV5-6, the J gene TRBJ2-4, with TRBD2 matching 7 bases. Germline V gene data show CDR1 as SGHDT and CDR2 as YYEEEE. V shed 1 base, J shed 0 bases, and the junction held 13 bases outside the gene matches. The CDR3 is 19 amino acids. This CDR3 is CASSLRGGRDYIAKNIQYF. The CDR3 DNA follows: TGTGCCAGCAGCTTGCGTGGCGGGAGAGACTATATAGCCAAAAACATTCAGTACTTC.

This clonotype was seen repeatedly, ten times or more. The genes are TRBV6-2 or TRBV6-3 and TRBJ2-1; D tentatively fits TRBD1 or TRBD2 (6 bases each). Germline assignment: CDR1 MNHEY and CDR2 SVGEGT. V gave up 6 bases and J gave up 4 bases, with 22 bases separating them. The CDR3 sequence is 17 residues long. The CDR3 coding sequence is TGTGCCAGCAGCTACGTAGGGGGGTCCAGAGCTTACAATGAGCAGTTCTTC. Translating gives CASSYVGGSRAYNEQFF.